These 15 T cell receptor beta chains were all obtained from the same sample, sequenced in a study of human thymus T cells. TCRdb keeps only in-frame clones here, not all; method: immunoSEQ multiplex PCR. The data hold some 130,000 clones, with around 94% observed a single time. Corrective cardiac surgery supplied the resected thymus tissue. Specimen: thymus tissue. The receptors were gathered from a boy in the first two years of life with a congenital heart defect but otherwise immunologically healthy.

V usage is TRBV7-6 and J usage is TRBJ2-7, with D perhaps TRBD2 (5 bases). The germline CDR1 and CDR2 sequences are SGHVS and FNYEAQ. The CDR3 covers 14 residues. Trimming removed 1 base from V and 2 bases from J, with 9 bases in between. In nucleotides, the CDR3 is TGTGCCAGCAGCTTAGGAGGAGGCACCTACGAGCAGTACTTC. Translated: CASSLGGGTYEQYF.

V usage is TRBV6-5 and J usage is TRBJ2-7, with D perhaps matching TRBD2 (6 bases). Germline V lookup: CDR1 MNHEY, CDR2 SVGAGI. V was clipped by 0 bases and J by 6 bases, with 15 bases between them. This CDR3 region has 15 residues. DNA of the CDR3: TGTGCCAGCAGTTACTCGGAGGGTCTCCTTTCCGAGCAGTACTTC. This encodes CASSYSEGLLSEQYF.

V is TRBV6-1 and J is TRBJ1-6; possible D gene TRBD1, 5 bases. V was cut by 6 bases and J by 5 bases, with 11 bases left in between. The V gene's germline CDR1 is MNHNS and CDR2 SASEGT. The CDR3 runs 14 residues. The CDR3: CASRPGLNNSPLHF. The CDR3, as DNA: TGTGCCAGCAGACCAGGGTTGAATAATTCACCCCTCCACTTT.

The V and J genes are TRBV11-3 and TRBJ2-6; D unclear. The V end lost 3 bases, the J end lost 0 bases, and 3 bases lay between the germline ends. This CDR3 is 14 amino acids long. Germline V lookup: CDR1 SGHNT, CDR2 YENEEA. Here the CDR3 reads CASSFFSGANVLTF. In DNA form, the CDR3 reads TGTGCCAGCAGCTTTTTCTCTGGGGCCAACGTCCTGACTTTC. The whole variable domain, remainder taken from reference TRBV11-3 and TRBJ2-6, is EAGVVQSPRYKIIEKKQPVAFWCNPISGHNTLYWYLQNLGQGPELLIRYENEEAVDDSQLPKDRFSAERLKGVDSTLKIQPAELGDSAVYLCASSFFSGANVLTFGAGSRLTVL.

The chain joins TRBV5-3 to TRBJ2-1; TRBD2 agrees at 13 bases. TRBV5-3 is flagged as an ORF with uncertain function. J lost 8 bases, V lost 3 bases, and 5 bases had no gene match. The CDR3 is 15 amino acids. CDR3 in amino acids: CARSSGTSGVHEQFF. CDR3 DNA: TGTGCCAGAAGCTCGGGGACTAGCGGGGTTCATGAGCAGTTCTTC.

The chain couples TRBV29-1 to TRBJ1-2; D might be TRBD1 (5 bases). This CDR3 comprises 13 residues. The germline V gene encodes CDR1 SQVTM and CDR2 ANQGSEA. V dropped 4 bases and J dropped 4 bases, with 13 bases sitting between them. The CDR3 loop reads CSVVGVEGYGYTF. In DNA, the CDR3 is TGCAGCGTTGTAGGGGTAGAGGGCTATGGCTACACCTTC.

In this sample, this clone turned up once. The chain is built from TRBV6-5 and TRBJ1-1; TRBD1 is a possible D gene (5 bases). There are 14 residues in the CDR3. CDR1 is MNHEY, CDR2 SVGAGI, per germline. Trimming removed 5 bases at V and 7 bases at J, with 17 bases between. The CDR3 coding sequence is TGTGCCAGCAGTAGTAGATGGACGGGGGATGAAGCTTTCTTT. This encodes CASSSRWTGDEAFF.

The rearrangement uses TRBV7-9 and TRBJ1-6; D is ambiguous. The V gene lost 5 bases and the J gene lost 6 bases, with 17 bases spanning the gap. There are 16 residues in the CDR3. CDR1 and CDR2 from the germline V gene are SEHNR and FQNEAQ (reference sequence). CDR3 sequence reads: CASSRPGFVGNSPLHF. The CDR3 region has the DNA TGTGCCAGCAGCCGACCTGGATTTGTGGGTAATTCACCCCTCCACTTT. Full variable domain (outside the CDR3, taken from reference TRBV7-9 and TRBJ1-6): DTGVSQNPRHKITKRGQNVTFRCDPISEHNRLYWYRQTLGQGPEFLTYFQNEAQLEKSRLLSDRFSAERPKGSFSTLEIQRTEQGDSAMYLCASSRPGFVGNSPLHFGNGTRLTVT.

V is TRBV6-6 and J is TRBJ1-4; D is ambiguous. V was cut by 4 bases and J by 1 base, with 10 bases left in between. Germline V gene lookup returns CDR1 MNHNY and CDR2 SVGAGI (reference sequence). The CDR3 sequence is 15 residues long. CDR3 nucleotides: TGTGCCAGCAGTTCCCAACAGAGAACTAATGAAAAACTGTTTTTT. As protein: CASSSQQRTNEKLFF.

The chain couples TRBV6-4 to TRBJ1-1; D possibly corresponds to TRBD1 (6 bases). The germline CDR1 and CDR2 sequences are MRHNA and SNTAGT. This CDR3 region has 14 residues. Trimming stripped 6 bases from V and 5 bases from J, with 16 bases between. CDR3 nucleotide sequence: TGTGCCAGCAGACTTTACTCAGGGGATACTGAAGCTTTCTTT. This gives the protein CASRLYSGDTEAFF.

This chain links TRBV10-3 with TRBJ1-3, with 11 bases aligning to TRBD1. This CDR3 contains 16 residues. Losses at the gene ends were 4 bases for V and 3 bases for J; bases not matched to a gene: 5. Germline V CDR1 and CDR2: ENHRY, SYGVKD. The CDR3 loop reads CAISGRTGGFGNTIYF. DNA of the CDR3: TGTGCCATCAGTGGAAGGACAGGGGGCTTTGGAAACACCATATATTTT.

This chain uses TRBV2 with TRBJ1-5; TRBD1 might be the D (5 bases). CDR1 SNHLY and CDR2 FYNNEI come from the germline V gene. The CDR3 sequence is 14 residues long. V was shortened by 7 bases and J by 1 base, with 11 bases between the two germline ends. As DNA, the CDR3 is TGTGCCAGCAAGAGCCCAGGGAGCAATCAGCCCCAGCATTTT. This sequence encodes CASKSPGSNQPQHF.

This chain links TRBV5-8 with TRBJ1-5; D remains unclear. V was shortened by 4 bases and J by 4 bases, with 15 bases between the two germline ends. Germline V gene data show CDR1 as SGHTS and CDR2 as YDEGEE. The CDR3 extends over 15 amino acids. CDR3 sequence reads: CASSQAVDPNQPQHF. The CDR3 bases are TGTGCCAGCAGCCAGGCGGTGGACCCAAATCAGCCCCAGCATTTT. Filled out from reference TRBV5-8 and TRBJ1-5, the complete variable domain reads EAGVTQSPTHLIKTRGQQATLRCSPISGHTSVYWYQQALGLGLQFLLWYDEGEERNRGNFPPRFSGRQFPNYSSELNVNALELEDSALYLCASSQAVDPNQPQHFGDGTRLSIL.

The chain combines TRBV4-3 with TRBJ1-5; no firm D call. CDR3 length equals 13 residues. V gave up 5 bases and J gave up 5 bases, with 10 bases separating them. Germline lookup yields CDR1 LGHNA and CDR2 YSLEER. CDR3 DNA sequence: TGCGCCAGCAGCACCGGGGTCCATCAGCCCCAGCATTTT. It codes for CASSTGVHQPQHF.

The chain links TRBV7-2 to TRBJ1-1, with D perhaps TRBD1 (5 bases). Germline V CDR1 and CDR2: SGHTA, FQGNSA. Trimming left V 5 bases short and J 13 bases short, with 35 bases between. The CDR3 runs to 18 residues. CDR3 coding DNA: TGTGCCAGCAGCCCACATTCGGGCAGGGATGTTTATCGACCCTGGCTTTTCTTT. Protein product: CASSPHSGRDVYRPWLFF.